This TCR beta chain originates from a study of T cell repertoires in cytomegalovirus infection. The CDR3 is 16 residues long. Unmatched junction bases numbered 3, after V lost 5 bases and J lost 1 base. Germline V lookup: CDR1 SEHNR, CDR2 FQNEAQ (reference sequence). Using its own MiXCR run on the reads, TCRdb lists one record per CDR3 protein. This sample has under 800,000 distinct CDR3 sequences, with 20% to 25% found just once. Sequencing used CD8+ T cells from PBMCs. The J gene is TRBJ2-2, the V gene TRBV7-9, with TRBD2 matching over 11 bases. The receptor was derived from a human donor in good health (CMV status not recorded). Some clones in this sample may be carry-over from other donors' samples. This CDR3 is CASSVTSGGNTGELFF. CDR3 nucleotides: TGTGCCAGCAGCGTCACTAGCGGGGGGAACACCGGGGAGCTGTTTTTT.